These 22 T cell receptor beta chains originate from one sample sequenced in a study of tumor-infiltrating lymphocytes in localized non-small cell lung cancer. TCRdb's copy holds only in-frame clones and misses some; the assay was immunoSEQ multiplex PCR. The sample contains 3,500 to 4,000 clones, about four fifths of which appear only once. Material for sequencing was uninvolved lung tissue not adjacent to the tumor. The receptor set was obtained from a human donor with non-small cell lung cancer.

The chain has TRBV5-4 and TRBJ1-1, with D unresolved. Germline V gene lookup returns CDR1 SGHNT and CDR2 YYREEE (reference sequence). V was clipped by 0 bases and J by 4 bases, with 16 bases between them. The CDR3 totals 16 residues. This chain's CDR3 is CASSLGASGGSTEAFF. The CDR3, as DNA: TGTGCCAGCAGCTTGGGGGCTTCAGGTGGGAGCACTGAAGCTTTCTTT.

The V and J genes are TRBV29-1 and TRBJ1-2, with a possible D match to TRBD1 (6 bases). Trimming pared 2 bases from V and 4 bases from J, leaving 17 bases between. This CDR3 region has 15 residues. Germline CDR1 reads SQVTM; CDR2 reads ANQGSEA. The CDR3 DNA sequence: TGCAGCGTTGAAAATTCCGGGGGCGGTGGCTATGGCTACACCTTC. It codes for CSVENSGGGGYGYTF.

V and J are TRBV30 and TRBJ1-1, with D possibly matching TRBD1 (6 bases). Germline CDR1 and CDR2: GTSNPN and SVGIG (reference sequence). With 2 bases removed from V and 7 bases from J, the gap between germline ends came to 17 bases. The CDR3 is made up of 14 amino acids. CDR3: CAWSLQGWDVEAFF. The CDR3 DNA is TGTGCCTGGAGTTTACAGGGATGGGACGTTGAAGCTTTCTTT.

This clone was counted once. CDR3 amino acids: CASSRTGELFF. The CDR3, as DNA: TGTGCCAGCAGTCGCACCGGGGAGCTGTTTTTT. The chain couples TRBV27 to TRBJ2-2; the D is unclear. The CDR3 covers 11 residues. Trimming stripped 5 bases from V and 4 bases from J, with 2 bases between. Per the germline V gene, CDR1 is MNHEY and CDR2 is SMNVEV (reference sequence).

The chain uses TRBV7-6 and TRBJ1-1, with a weak D call TRBD1 (5 bases). Germline V lookup: CDR1 SGHVS, CDR2 FNYEAQ. The germline V and J ends were trimmed by 5 bases and 6 bases, with 13 bases remaining between them. The CDR3 extends over 13 amino acids. The CDR3: CASSASLGAEAFF. The CDR3 DNA is TGTGCCAGCAGCGCCTCGTTAGGGGCTGAAGCTTTCTTT. Filled out from reference TRBV7-6 and TRBJ1-1, the complete variable domain reads GAGVSQSPRYKVTKRGQDVALRCDPISGHVSLYWYRQALGQGPEFLTYFNYEAQQDKSGLPNDRFSAERPEGSISTLTIQRTEQRDSAMYRCASSASLGAEAFFGQGTRLTVV.

The count of this clone is one. The gene calls are TRBV5-5 and TRBJ2-2; 8 bases fit TRBD1. The trim removed 4 bases at V and 1 base at J, leaving 6 bases unmatched. The CDR3 is 16 residues long. From germline, CDR1 is SGHKS and CDR2 YYEKEE (reference sequence). The chain's CDR3 is CASSRTGTGNTGELFF. The CDR3 coding sequence is TGTGCCAGCAGCCGGACCGGGACAGGGAACACCGGGGAGCTGTTTTTT.

The chain recombines TRBV6-1 with TRBJ2-7; D is ambiguous. Germline-derived CDR1 and CDR2 are MNHNS and SASEGT. This CDR3 has 12 amino acids. V gave up 0 bases and J gave up 3 bases, with 3 bases separating them. The DNA for the CDR3 is TGTGCCAGCAGTGAAGCAGGCTACGAGCAGTACTTC. It specifies CASSEAGYEQYF.

This chain connects TRBV7-8 to TRBJ2-7; a possible D gene is TRBD2 (6 bases). Germline V gene sequence: CDR1 SGHVS, CDR2 FQNEAQ. V lost 1 base and J lost 7, with 11 bases in between. This CDR3 is built from 13 residues. DNA for the CDR3: TGTGCCAGCAGCTTAGGTCGGGGGAATGAGCAGTACTTC. It encodes CASSLGRGNEQYF.

V usage is TRBV6-1 and J usage is TRBJ2-1, with D perhaps TRBD1 or TRBD2 (5 bases each). CDR1 and CDR2 from the germline V gene are MNHNS and SASEGT. The CDR3 runs to 17 residues. Trimming left V 0 bases short and J 4 bases short, with 16 bases between. CDR3 loop: CASSEARGLAPYNEQFF. In DNA form, the CDR3 reads TGTGCCAGCAGTGAAGCCCGGGGCCTAGCCCCTTACAATGAGCAGTTCTTC.

Concerning this clone: The sample has other DNA sequences that encode this CDR3 too. The chain recombines TRBV5-1 with TRBJ2-2; 7 bases are a match to TRBD1. This CDR3 region has 14 residues. The V gene's germline CDR1 is SGHRS and CDR2 YFSETQ. V shed 4 bases, J shed 6 bases, and the junction held 6 bases outside the gene matches. CDR3 bases: TGCGCCAGCAGCCGAGGACAGGTCCCCGGGGAGCTGTTTTTT. It yields the protein CASSRGQVPGELFF.

The J gene is TRBJ1-4, the V gene TRBV19; D is perhaps TRBD1 (6 bases). V lost 6 bases, J lost 6 bases, and 14 bases lay in between. CDR1 is LNHDA, CDR2 SQIVND, per germline (reference sequence). The CDR3 runs 14 residues. CDR3 coding DNA: TGTGCCAGTAGCCAGACAGGAAATGATGAAAAACTGTTTTTT. This codes for CASSQTGNDEKLFF.

This clone was detected a few times. This chain joins TRBV6-1 and TRBJ1-1; weak D call: TRBD1 (5 bases). V gave up 2 bases and J gave up 2 bases, with 9 bases separating them. The length of the CDR3 is 14 residues. Germline assignment: CDR1 MNHNS and CDR2 SASEGT. The CDR3 nucleotides are TGTGCCAGCAGTGAAATGCAGGGCAACACTGAAGCTTTCTTT. It encodes CASSEMQGNTEAFF.

This clone was seen just once. The V gene is TRBV7-3, the J gene TRBJ2-1; TRBD1 agrees at 11 bases. The CDR3 length is 15 residues. J was trimmed by 5 bases and V by 5 bases; bases with no gene match: 5. The germline gives CDR1 SGHTA, CDR2 FQGTGA. The DNA of the CDR3 is TGTGCCAGCAGCCGTGGGACAGGGGGGGACAATGAGCAGTTCTTC. Translated, it gives CASSRGTGGDNEQFF.

Concerning this clone itself: The junction departs from the called germline gene at one end, perhaps through a read error. This sequence joins TRBV10-3 and TRBJ1-2, with D perhaps TRBD1 (5 bases). The CDR3 contains 13 residues. CDR1 and CDR2 (germline): ENHRY, SYGVKD. The CDR3 reads CAIGETANYGYTF. For the CDR3, the DNA is TGTGCCATCGGTGAGACAGCTAACTATGGCTACACCTTC.

The gene calls are TRBV7-3 and TRBJ1-5, with D perhaps matching TRBD1 (6 bases). The CDR3 runs 16 residues. In germline, CDR1 is SGHTA, CDR2 FQGTGA. Trimming shortened V by 1 base and J by 1 base, and 11 bases separated the two germline ends. The CDR3 coding sequence is TGTGCCAGCAGCTTAAAGGACAGAGCGAGCAATCAGCCCCAGCATTTT. Translated, it gives CASSLKDRASNQPQHF.

By frequency in the sample, this clone is large. This chain uses TRBV5-6 with TRBJ2-7; D unclear. This CDR3 region has 13 residues. Germline CDR1 and CDR2: SGHDT and YYEEEE. Trimming took off 2 bases at V and 0 bases at J, with 6 bases between the two ends. CDR3 DNA: TGTGCCAGCAGCTTCACTGACTCCTACGAGCAGTACTTC. Its translation is CASSFTDSYEQYF.

The chain is built from TRBV19 and TRBJ2-2; a possible D gene is TRBD2 (6 bases). The CDR3 is made up of 14 amino acids. The germline V and J ends were trimmed by 5 bases and 5 bases, with 12 bases remaining between them. CDR1 is LNHDA, CDR2 SQIVND, per germline (reference sequence). The CDR3 sequence: CASSPGLATGELFF. CDR3 nucleotide sequence: TGTGCCAGTAGTCCGGGACTGGCTACCGGGGAGCTGTTTTTT. The full variable domain, with the rest looked up from reference TRBV19 and TRBJ2-2, is DGGITQSPKYLFRKEGQNVTLSCEQNLNHDAMYWYRQDPGQGLRLIYYSQIVNDFQKGDIAEGYSVSREKKESFPLTVTSAQKNPTAFYLCASSPGLATGELFFGEGSRLTVL.

The rearrangement uses TRBV2 and TRBJ2-1, with D possibly being TRBD2 (6 bases). The length of the CDR3 is 14 residues. V was clipped by 4 bases and J by 8 bases, with 15 bases between them. Per germline, CDR1 SNHLY and CDR2 FYNNEI. CDR3 protein: CASSGSTSRDEQFF. Here the CDR3 DNA reads TGTGCCAGCAGTGGAAGTACTAGCCGGGATGAGCAGTTCTTC.

V and J are TRBV7-8 and TRBJ1-1; 9 bases map to TRBD1. This CDR3 contains 17 residues. Germline V gives CDR1 SGHVS, CDR2 FQNEAQ. V shed 1 base, J shed 0 bases, and the junction held 6 bases outside the gene matches. CDR3 in DNA: TGTGCCAGCAGCTTAGGGGGGACAGGGCTTATGAACACTGAAGCTTTCTTT. Translation gives CASSLGGTGLMNTEAFF.

This clone came up once. The chain carries TRBV7-9 and TRBJ2-5, with a tentative D call TRBD1 (5 bases). CDR1 is SEHNR, CDR2 FQNEAQ, per germline (reference sequence). Between the trimmed V and J ends, which lost 5 bases and 4 bases, there was a span of 17 bases. CDR3 length equals 15 residues. The CDR3 is CASSIRVVMRETQYF. CDR3 nucleotide sequence: TGTGCCAGCAGCATCAGGGTTGTAATGCGAGAGACCCAGTACTTC.

The chain uses TRBV9 and TRBJ2-1, with 8 bases aligning to TRBD2. CDR3 length: 15 residues. Trimming took 8 bases from V and 4 from J; bases not matched to a gene: 11. The germline V gene has CDR1 SGDLS and CDR2 YYNGEE. In nucleotides, the CDR3 is TGTGCCAGTACCCAAAGCGGGAGTCCGTACAATGAGCAGTTCTTC. Its translation is CASTQSGSPYNEQFF.

The chain links TRBV19 to TRBJ1-2; D is unresolved. Trimming removed 5 bases from V and 4 bases from J, with 17 bases in between. CDR3 length: 15 residues. Germline V gene data show CDR1 as LNHDA and CDR2 as SQIVND (reference sequence). The CDR3 sequence: CASSGIEGTGYGYTF. Here the CDR3 DNA reads TGTGCCAGTAGTGGGATCGAGGGAACCGGCTATGGCTACACCTTC.